A selection of T cell receptor beta chains follows, all from one sample in a study of blood T cell repertoires in COVID-19. Measured with immunoSEQ multiplex PCR; TCRdb has only the in-frame clones, and not every one. This table has roughly 220,000 clones, just under 85% appearing once. The sequenced sample consisted of PBMCs or T cells enriched from blood (not recorded which). These receptor sequences come from a man aged 35 to 55 who had recovered from COVID-19. Each CDR3 is given with its conserved first and last residue. D genes are given only for firm matches. Clone size is stated in some rows and not others, as once, few, many or a class when expanded.

V	D	J	size	CDR3	DNA
TRBV2	NA	TRBJ2-1	NA	CASSLSPYNEQFF	TGTGCCAGCTCCCTAAGCCCCTACAATGAGCAGTTCTTC
TRBV4-1	NA	TRBJ1-2	NA	CASSQRGKGYGYTF	TGCGCCAGCAGCCAACGGGGAAAAGGATATGGCTACACCTTC
TRBV5-5	NA	TRBJ2-3	NA	CASTLIPGDTQYF	TGTGCCAGCACCCTCATCCCGGGTGATACGCAGTATTTT
TRBV27	NA	TRBJ2-3	NA	CASSSTGDNTDTQYF	TGTGCCAGCAGTTCGACAGGCGACAACACAGATACGCAGTATTTT
TRBV12-5	NA	TRBJ1-1	NA	CASGFAGLEAFF	TGTGCTAGTGGTTTCGCGGGGCTTGAAGCTTTCTTT
TRBV27	NA	TRBJ1-3	once	CASSIGASGNTIYF	TGTGCCAGCAGTATAGGGGCATCTGGAAACACCATATATTTT
TRBV5-3	NA	TRBJ2-1	NA	CARKGRFRYEQFF	TGTGCCAGAAAGGGGCGTTTTAGGTATGAGCAGTTCTTC
TRBV27	TRBD1	TRBJ2-3	NA	CASSLGNRGTQYF	TGTGCCAGCAGTTTAGGAAACAGGGGTACGCAGTATTTT
TRBV7-3	NA	TRBJ1-2	NA	CASSPGLGGDGYTF	TGTGCCAGCAGCCCGGGTCTCGGGGGGGATGGCTACACCTTC
TRBV11-2	NA	TRBJ1-2	NA	CASSVGTYGYTF	TGTGCCAGCAGCGTAGGGACTTATGGCTACACCTTC
TRBV6-5	NA	TRBJ2-7	NA	CASSLQTGSSYEQYF	TGTGCCAGCAGTTTACAGACAGGATCCTCCTACGAGCAGTACTTC
TRBV9	TRBD2	TRBJ2-1	NA	CASSRSGGYNEQFF	TGTGCCAGCAGCAGGAGCGGGGGTTACAATGAGCAGTTCTTC
TRBV27	TRBD1	TRBJ2-2	NA	CASRGPGQEIAGELFF	TGTGCCAGCAGGGGTCCGGGACAGGAAATCGCCGGGGAGCTGTTTTTT
TRBV24-1	NA	TRBJ2-2	NA	CATSERRQFANTGELFF	TGTGCCACCAGTGAACGCAGACAGTTCGCGAACACCGGGGAGCTGTTTTTT
TRBV30	NA	TRBJ1-1	NA	CAWSVMGRLNTEAFF	TGTGCCTGGAGTGTAATGGGGAGATTGAACACTGAAGCTTTCTTT
TRBV28	NA	TRBJ1-2	NA	CASSLFSGGNYGYTF	TGTGCCAGCAGTTTATTTTCTGGGGGCAACTATGGCTACACCTTC
TRBV5-1	TRBD1	TRBJ1-1	NA	CASSLYQGGNTEAFF	TGCGCCAGCAGCTTGTACCAGGGGGGGAACACTGAAGCTTTCTTT
TRBV3-1/TRBV3-2	NA	TRBJ2-7	once	CASSQGGAGAPFF	TGTGCCAGCAGCCAAGGAGGGGCGGGGGCTCCCTTCTTC
TRBV27	NA	TRBJ1-6	NA	CASVLRGGHNSPLHF	TGTGCCAGTGTCCTTCGGGGGGGCCATAATTCACCCCTCCACTTT
TRBV15	NA	TRBJ2-4	once	CATSRGGWVWGNIQYF	TGTGCCACCAGCAGAGGGGGCTGGGTTTGGGGAAACATTCAGTACTTC
TRBV11-2	NA	TRBJ1-1	NA	CASSLTTQGTEAFF	TGTGCCAGCAGCTTAACTACCCAGGGTACTGAAGCTTTCTTT
TRBV28	NA	TRBJ1-2	few	CASSFQVDGYTF	TGTGCCAGCAGTTTCCAGGTTGACGGCTACACCTTC
TRBV15	NA	TRBJ2-1	once	CATSSAGISYNEQFF	TGTGCCACCAGCAGTGCAGGGATCTCCTACAATGAGCAGTTCTTC
TRBV5-6	TRBD1	TRBJ1-4	NA	CASSFRDRGHEKLFF	TGTGCCAGCAGCTTCCGGGACAGGGGGCATGAAAAACTGTTTTTT
TRBV5-8	NA	TRBJ2-1	NA	CASSWGLFDEQFF	TGTGCCAGCAGCTGGGGACTCTTCGACGAGCAGTTCTTC
TRBV15	NA	TRBJ1-6	once	CATSRDVTVDSPLHF	TGTGCCACCAGCAGAGATGTCACAGTCGATTCACCCCTCCACTTT
TRBV21-1	NA	TRBJ1-1	NA	CASSKRQGCTEAFF	TGTGCCAGCAGCAAAAGACAGGGATGTACTGAAGCTTTCTTT
TRBV27	NA	TRBJ1-4	NA	CASSLRLGGGHVIEKLFF	TGTGCCAGCAGTCTCCGCCTGGGGGGGGGACACGTGATTGAAAAACTGTTTTTT
TRBV7-2	NA	TRBJ2-5	NA	CASSQRANHQETQYF	TGTGCCAGCAGCCAGCGGGCGAACCACCAAGAGACCCAGTACTTC
TRBV9	NA	TRBJ2-3	NA	CASSGEGADTQYF	TGTGCCAGCAGCGGCGAAGGAGCAGATACGCAGTATTTT
TRBV28	TRBD1	TRBJ2-3	NA	CAITGTGTDTQYF	TGTGCCATAACCGGGACAGGCACAGATACGCAGTATTTT
TRBV7-2	NA	TRBJ1-1	once	CASSSMRHLKNTEAFF	TGTGCCAGCAGCTCCATGAGGCACTTAAAGAACACTGAAGCTTTCTTT
TRBV9	NA	TRBJ2-3	NA	CASSPRGGQGTDTQYF	TGTGCCAGCAGCCCGCGGGGGGGACAGGGCACAGATACGCAGTATTTT
TRBV5-4	TRBD1	TRBJ1-4	NA	CASSFRQGLDEKLFF	TGTGCCAGCAGCTTCCGACAGGGGTTAGATGAAAAACTGTTTTTT
TRBV5-1	NA	TRBJ2-5	few	CASSLRQQETQYF	TGCGCCAGCAGCTTGCGACAGCAAGAGACCCAGTACTTC
TRBV5-1	TRBD1	TRBJ2-7	once	CASSWTGGYEQYF	TGCGCCAGCAGCTGGACAGGGGGCTACGAGCAGTACTTC
TRBV7-9	NA	TRBJ2-7	NA	CASISGSNEQYF	TGTGCCAGCATCTCAGGGTCCAACGAGCAGTACTTC
TRBV25-1	TRBD1	TRBJ1-4	NA	CASSEVGQGKRGKLFF	TGTGCCAGCAGTGAAGTCGGACAGGGCAAGCGGGGAAAACTGTTTTTT
TRBV2	TRBD1	TRBJ2-7	NA	CARRQGSTYEQYF	TGTGCCAGGCGACAGGGGTCAACCTACGAGCAGTACTTC
TRBV18	NA	TRBJ2-1	NA	CASSLQRAYNEQFF	TGTGCCAGCTCACTGCAGCGGGCTTACAATGAGCAGTTCTTC
TRBV5-1	TRBD1	TRBJ1-5	NA	CASSSGDRVDQPQHF	TGCGCCAGCAGCTCGGGGGACAGGGTGGATCAGCCCCAGCATTTT
TRBV6-5	NA	TRBJ2-7	NA	CASRDPASDYEQYF	TGTGCCAGCAGGGATCCAGCGAGCGACTACGAGCAGTACTTC
TRBV4-1	TRBD1	TRBJ1-5	NA	CASSEGRDRASDQPQHF	TGCGCCAGCAGCGAAGGCCGGGACAGAGCTTCCGATCAGCCCCAGCATTTT
TRBV28	TRBD2	TRBJ2-2	NA	CASSLSAGGNTGELFF	TGTGCCAGCAGTTTATCCGCGGGAGGGAACACCGGGGAGCTGTTTTTT